Following are 21 T cell receptor beta chains from one sample sequenced in a study of blood T cell repertoires in COVID-19. Data came from immunoSEQ multiplex PCR; TCRdb stores just in-frame clones and leaves some out. The repertoire holds approximately 150,000 clones, with over 75% as singletons. Sequences were obtained from peripheral blood. Receptors were obtained from a woman in her forties or fifties with acute or convalescent COVID-19.

Comment on this clone: The sample holds other DNA sequences that translate to the same CDR3. V is TRBV7-2 and J is TRBJ1-2; TRBD1 might be the D (5 bases). V was trimmed by 1 base and J by 10 bases, leaving 7 bases between them. This CDR3 is built from 11 residues. CDR1 and CDR2 (germline): SGHTA, FQGNSA. The CDR3 here is CASSLGGDYTF. DNA of the CDR3: TGTGCCAGCAGCTTAGGGGGGGACTACACCTTC.

This clone was detected many times. The V and J genes are TRBV6-4 and TRBJ2-3, with a weak D call TRBD1 (5 bases). This CDR3 region has 13 residues. The V gene's germline CDR1 is MRHNA and CDR2 SNTAGT. V was cut by 3 bases and J by 4 bases, with 8 bases left in between. Here the CDR3 reads CASSDQGADTQYF. The CDR3 DNA follows: TGTGCCAGCAGTGATCAGGGCGCAGATACGCAGTATTTT.

The chain uses TRBV12-3 or TRBV12-4 and TRBJ1-1; tentative D call: TRBD1 (5 bases). Trimming removed 5 bases at V and 2 bases at J, with 9 bases between. The CDR3 is 13 amino acids. The chain's CDR3 is CASSEQGNTEAFF. CDR3 DNA sequence: TGTGCCAGCAGTGAGCAGGGTAACACTGAAGCTTTCTTT.

The chain couples TRBV19 to TRBJ1-1; 9 bases are shared with TRBD1. This CDR3 comprises 15 residues. Unmatched junction bases numbered 9, after V lost 5 bases and J lost 5 bases. CDR1 LNHDA and CDR2 SQIVND come from the germline V gene (reference sequence). For the CDR3, the DNA is TGTGCCAGTAGTCTCCGGGACAGGGAGGGGACTGAAGCTTTCTTT. The encoded protein is CASSLRDREGTEAFF.

This clone was detected once. The genes are TRBV6-5 and TRBJ2-3; D is ambiguous. The V gene's germline CDR1 is MNHEY and CDR2 SVGAGI. Trimming shortened V by 10 bases and J by 5 bases, and 13 bases separated the two germline ends. The length of the CDR3 is 12 residues. The CDR3 loop is CATQRVVDTQYF. CDR3 nucleotide sequence: TGTGCCACCCAACGTGTAGTAGATACGCAGTATTTT.

V is TRBV6-2 or TRBV6-3 and J is TRBJ2-5, with D possibly matching TRBD1 (5 bases). The CDR3 contains 15 residues. The germline gives CDR1 MNHEY, CDR2 SVGEGT. Trimming removed 6 bases from V and 5 bases from J, with 19 bases in between. DNA of the CDR3: TGTGCCAGCAGCAGCCAATGGCAGGGTGACGAGACCCAGTACTTC. It is translated as CASSSQWQGDETQYF.

The V and J genes are TRBV4-1 and TRBJ2-5, with a tentative D call TRBD1 (6 bases). Germline values: CDR1 MGHRA, CDR2 YSYEKL. Trimming took off 0 bases at V and 5 bases at J, with 22 bases between the two ends. The CDR3 covers 18 residues. DNA of the CDR3: TGCGCCAGCAGCCAAGATTGGGGATCGGACAGTGGAAAGGAGACCCAGTACTTC. It is translated as CASSQDWGSDSGKETQYF.

The gene calls are TRBV12-5 and TRBJ2-3; D remains unclear. There are 13 residues in the CDR3. Germline assignment: CDR1 LGHNT and CDR2 FRNRAP. V lost 1 base to trimming and J lost 7 bases, with 9 bases between them. CDR3 sequence: CASGLGIGHTQYF. In DNA, the CDR3 is TGTGCTAGTGGTTTGGGTATCGGTCATACGCAGTATTTT.

This clone was counted only a few times. The chain is built from TRBV7-2 and TRBJ2-1, with D hard to call. The V gene's germline CDR1 is SGHTA and CDR2 FQGNSA. The CDR3 covers 13 residues. The ends were cut back, 1 base at V and 10 bases at J, with 11 bases in the middle. CDR3 residues: CASSLGPLREQFF. CDR3 sequence (DNA): TGTGCCAGCAGCTTAGGTCCCCTCAGGGAGCAGTTCTTC.

The chain recombines TRBV6-5 with TRBJ1-1; TRBD1 agrees at 9 bases. Trimming at V came to 10 bases and at J to 5 bases, leaving 8 bases not matched to a gene. Germline V CDR1 and CDR2: MNHEY, SVGAGI. The CDR3 spans 13 residues. The CDR3 DNA follows: TGTGCCACCCCGGGACAGGGAGGAACTGAAGCTTTCTTT. Translating gives CATPGQGGTEAFF.

The chain has TRBV2 and TRBJ1-4; D is perhaps TRBD1 (5 bases). Trimming shortened V by 6 bases and J by 1 base, and 15 bases separated the two germline ends. The CDR3 is made up of 16 amino acids. CDR1 is SNHLY and CDR2 is FYNNEI in the germline V gene. CDR3 protein: CASRSTFGGTNEKLFF. The CDR3 DNA reads TGTGCCAGCAGATCGACGTTCGGGGGAACTAATGAAAAACTGTTTTTT.

The gene calls are TRBV27 and TRBJ2-2; TRBD1 might be the D (5 bases). Germline V lookup: CDR1 MNHEY, CDR2 SMNVEV (reference sequence). There are 17 residues in the CDR3. Deletions cut 2 bases from V and 4 bases from J, with 17 bases between. In DNA form, the CDR3 reads TGTGCCAGCAGTTTAGCTCCGGGCATAAGGGGCACCGGGGAGCTGTTTTTT. This sequence encodes CASSLAPGIRGTGELFF.

The chain recombines TRBV6-5 with TRBJ1-5; 9 bases are a match to TRBD1. This CDR3 contains 14 residues. V trimming: 6 bases; J trimming: 3 bases; junction bases outside the gene matches: 3. Germline CDR1 MNHEY, CDR2 SVGAGI. Here the CDR3 reads CASRRTGVNQPQHF. The CDR3 DNA reads as TGTGCCAGCAGGAGGACAGGGGTCAATCAGCCCCAGCATTTT.

The chain joins TRBV3-1 (or the pseudogene TRBV3-2) to TRBJ2-7; 8 nucleotides align to TRBD1. J gave up 5 bases and V 2 bases, and 2 bases lay outside the gene matches. The CDR3 sequence is 13 residues long. CDR1 and CDR2 from the germline V gene are LGHDT and YNNKEL (reference sequence). The CDR3 coding sequence is TGTGCCAGCAGCCAACAGGGGGCGAACGAGCAGTACTTC. Translation: CASSQQGANEQYF.

The rearrangement joins TRBV27 to TRBJ1-6; 10 positions agree with TRBD1. Germline CDR1 is MNHEY and CDR2 is SMNVEV (reference sequence). This CDR3 has 15 residues. The V gene end was trimmed by 10 bases and the J gene end by 5 bases; junction bases not matched to a gene: 8. CDR3 DNA sequence: TGTGCCACAAACCGGGACAGGGGTAATAATTCACCCCTCCACTTT. It encodes CATNRDRGNNSPLHF.

This sequence joins TRBV5-1 and TRBJ1-1; D remains ambiguous. Per germline, CDR1 SGHRS and CDR2 YFSETQ. Trimming left V 5 bases short and J 2 bases short, with 16 bases between. The length of the CDR3 is 15 residues. The CDR3 sequence: CASSPSRPVNTEAFF. DNA for the CDR3: TGCGCCAGCAGTCCCTCTAGACCCGTTAACACTGAAGCTTTCTTT.

The chain's CDR3 is CASSVGGAFMNTEAFF. DNA of the CDR3: TGTGCCAGCAGTGTCGGAGGGGCCTTCATGAACACTGAAGCTTTCTTT. The chain combines TRBV28 with TRBJ1-1; D might be TRBD1 (5 bases). Per the germline V gene, CDR1 is MDHEN and CDR2 is SYDVKM. The CDR3 spans 16 residues. V was clipped by 5 bases and J by 0 bases, with 16 bases between them.

This chain joins TRBV9 and TRBJ1-4; no reliable D call. Trimming took off 0 bases at V and 6 bases at J, with 9 bases between the two ends. Germline V gene sequence: CDR1 SGDLS, CDR2 YYNGEE. The CDR3 has 14 residues. The CDR3 region has the DNA TGTGCCAGCAGCGTAGACGGGGTTTATGAAAAACTGTTTTTT. It encodes CASSVDGVYEKLFF.

The rearrangement joins TRBV4-3 to TRBJ1-1; tentative D call: TRBD1 (6 bases). Trimming removed 4 bases at V and 2 bases at J, with 14 bases between. Germline V lookup: CDR1 LGHNA, CDR2 YSLEER. The length of the CDR3 is 15 residues. For the CDR3, the DNA is TGCGCCAGCAGCCTCGGCAGGGGCCTTAACACTGAAGCTTTCTTT. Amino acid sequence: CASSLGRGLNTEAFF.

This clone has just one count. This chain uses TRBV10-3 with TRBJ2-1; D remains ambiguous. Trimming shortened V by 0 bases and J by 5 bases, and 17 bases separated the two germline ends. CDR1 is ENHRY and CDR2 is SYGVKD in the germline V gene. This CDR3 region has 17 residues. DNA for the CDR3: TGTGCCATCAGTGAGTCTAATGCGGCCGTGACCCACAATGAGCAGTTCTTC. Its translation: CAISESNAAVTHNEQFF.

The chain carries TRBV6-5 and TRBJ2-1; D is uncertain. V was clipped by 6 bases and J by 6 bases, with 6 bases between them. Germline V gene sequence: CDR1 MNHEY, CDR2 SVGAGI. The CDR3 extends over 11 amino acids. In DNA, the CDR3 is TGTGCCAGCAGCTTTTTCAATGAGCAGTTCTTC. Translating gives CASSFFNEQFF.